The 20 T cell receptor beta chains reported below all come from one sample, sequenced in a study of tumor and adjacent non-tumor tissue in lung cancer. The template was RNA from unsorted bulk tissue. This non-tumor lung sample came from over 3 cm beyond the tumor edge. A modified ARM-PCR protocol with three rounds of nested PCR amplified TCRbeta. TCRdb redid the calling of the multiplex PCR reads with MiXCR, one entry per CDR3 protein. The table shows 70,000 to 90,000 distinct CDR3 sequences, with roughly 80% occurring only once. The specimen sequenced was distant non-tumor lung tissue. These receptors were collected from a man aged 60 to 75 with non-small cell lung cancer.

Points on this clonotype: A single base separates this from a much larger clone, so it may be a read error. The chain carries TRBV5-4 and TRBJ2-4; D may correspond to TRBD1 or TRBD2 (5 bases each). This CDR3 has 15 amino acids. Germline V gene lookup returns CDR1 SGHNT and CDR2 YYREEE (reference sequence). Between the trimmed V and J ends, which lost 3 bases and 2 bases, there was a span of 12 bases. CDR3 in DNA: TGTGCCAGCAGCTCGGCCGGGGCGACCAAAAACATTCAGTACTTC. Amino acids: CASSSAGATKNIQYF.

CDR3 coding DNA: TGTGCCAGCAGGTGTCCGGGACATAGTCATTCACCCCTCCACTTT. Its protein is CASRCPGHSHSPLHF. This sequence joins TRBV11-2 and TRBJ1-6; a weak D match, TRBD1 (6 bases). Germline V gene sequence: CDR1 SGHAT, CDR2 FQNNGV. Trimming shortened V by 6 bases and J by 8 bases, and 17 bases separated the two germline ends. The CDR3 covers 15 residues.

The chain links TRBV11-3 to TRBJ1-4, with D possibly matching TRBD1 (5 bases). This CDR3 has 13 residues. Germline lookup yields CDR1 SGHNT and CDR2 YENEEA. Here the CDR3 reads CTNMGQDREKLFF. In DNA, the CDR3 is TGTACCAACATGGGGCAGGATCGGGAAAAACTGTTTTTT.

The V gene is TRBV20-1, the J gene TRBJ2-1, with 7 bases identical to TRBD2. The CDR3 is made up of 15 amino acids. Germline V lookup: CDR1 DFQATT, CDR2 SNEGSKA (reference sequence). The trim removed 6 bases at V and 7 bases at J, leaving 15 bases unmatched. CDR3 sequence (DNA): TGCAGTGCCACTATATGGGCGGGAGTCGGGAATGAGCAGTTCTTC. Translating it yields CSATIWAGVGNEQFF.

A word on this clonotype: At one end the junction does not follow the germline gene, possibly because of a read error. The chain combines TRBV11-2 with TRBJ2-1; D remains ambiguous. Germline V CDR1 and CDR2: SGHAT, FQNNGV. CDR3 length equals 15 residues. CDR3: CASSLDPWSVYEQLF. The CDR3 nucleotides are TGTGCCAGCAGCTTAGATCCATGGTCGGTATATGAGCAGTTATTC.

In this sample, this clonotype turned up once. One end of the junction fails to match germline, which may point to a read error. The chain links TRBV20-1 to TRBJ1-3, with a possible D match to TRBD1 (5 bases). CDR1 and CDR2 (germline): DFQATT, SNEGSKA (reference sequence). The CDR3 spans 14 residues. The chain's CDR3 is CNANALGGDITIYF. The CDR3 DNA sequence: TGTAATGCCAACGCACTGGGAGGGGATATCACCATATATTTT.

Note on this clonotype: The junction departs from the called germline gene at one end, perhaps through a read error. The gene calls are TRBV6-5 and TRBJ2-3; D is ambiguous. The CDR3 is 12 residues long. The germline CDR1 and CDR2 sequences are MNHEY and SVGAGI. For the CDR3, the DNA is TGTGCCAGCAGCGCAGTTACAAATACGCAGTGTTTT. As protein: CASSAVTNTQCF.

The V gene is TRBV20-1, the J gene TRBJ2-1; D perhaps matches TRBD2 (7 bases). This CDR3 has 16 residues. Germline values: CDR1 DFQATT, CDR2 SNEGSKA (reference sequence). The ends were cut back, 6 bases at V and 8 bases at J, with 26 bases in the middle. Here the CDR3 reads CSAWTRGNLFVDEQFF. The CDR3 nucleotides read TGCAGTGCCTGGACTAGGGGGAATTTGTTTGTTGATGAGCAGTTCTTC.

This chain connects TRBV11-1 to TRBJ1-2; no clear D gene. Germline loops: CDR1 SGHAT, CDR2 FQDESV (reference sequence). Trimming removed 5 bases from V and 8 bases from J, with 12 bases in between. This CDR3 has 12 amino acids. CDR3 in amino acids: CASSTPELGYTF. CDR3 nucleotide sequence: TGTGCCAGCAGCACCCCAGAATTGGGCTACACCTTC.

Details on this clonotype: A much bigger clone sits one base away, suggesting this may be a read error. The CDR3 loop reads CSGSRRGNYEQYF. CDR3 nucleotides: TGCAGTGGTAGTCGCCGGGGGAACTACGAGCAGTACTTC. This chain uses TRBV20-1 with TRBJ2-7, with D maybe TRBD2 (6 bases). Germline V gene sequence: CDR1 DFQATT, CDR2 SNEGSKA (reference sequence). V lost 7 bases and J lost 3, with 16 bases in between. The CDR3 contains 13 residues.

Concerning this clonotype: Compared with germline, one end of the junction differs, possibly owing to a read error. The V and J genes are TRBV11-1 and TRBJ2-7, with 9 bases matching TRBD1. The length of the CDR3 is 15 residues. Germline CDR1 and CDR2: SGHAT and FQDESV (reference sequence). In DNA, the CDR3 is TGTGTCAGCAGCCGGACAGGGGCGGCCTCCTGCGAGCAGTACTTC. It specifies CVSSRTGAASCEQYF. Full variable domain (rest looked up from reference TRBV11-1 and TRBJ2-7): EAEVAQSPRYKITEKSQAVAFWCDPISGHATLYWYRQILGQGPELLVQFQDESVVDDSQLPKDRFSAERLKGVDSTLKIQPAELGDSAMYLCVSSRTGAASCEQYFGPGTRLTVT.

Comment on this clonotype: Sequence at one end of the junction differs from germline and may be a read error. This chain joins TRBV29-1 and TRBJ2-3; D not certain. The CDR3 has 12 residues. CDR1 and CDR2 from the germline V gene are SQVTM and ANQGSEA. The CDR3 DNA sequence: TGCAGCGTTAAGGAGATTACAGAAACGCACTATTTT. Translated, it gives CSVKEITETHYF.

For this clonotype: The junction shows a germline mismatch at one end, possibly a read error. The chain has TRBV12-3 or TRBV12-4 and TRBJ1-1, with TRBD1 as a possible D gene (5 bases). The CDR3 consists of 14 residues. CDR3 sequence reads: CVSTQTGVNTETFF. The CDR3 nucleotides read TGTGTCAGCACCCAGACGGGGGTAAACACTGAAACTTTCTTT.

As regards this clonotype: This may stem from a read error, because a much larger clone lies one nucleotide away. V and J are TRBV12-3 or TRBV12-4 and TRBJ1-1, with a possible D match to TRBD1 (5 bases). The CDR3 runs to 14 residues. The DNA of the CDR3 is TGTGCCAGCAGTTTGGAATGGGGGAACACTGAAGCTTCCTTT. Its protein is CASSLEWGNTEASF.

Of note for this clonotype: The germline gene is not matched at one end of the junction; a read error may be the cause. The chain joins TRBV4-2 to TRBJ1-1; D is possibly TRBD1 (5 bases). The CDR3 spans 15 residues. Germline V gene sequence: CDR1 LGHNA, CDR2 YNFKEQ. The CDR3: CASSEEVGWGLLAFF. CDR3 in DNA: TGTGCCAGCAGCGAAGAGGTCGGGTGGGGACTGTTGGCTTTCTTT.

This clonotype has a handful of counts. A single base separates this from a much larger clone, so it may be a read error. The rearrangement uses TRBV12-3 or TRBV12-4 and TRBJ2-2; no clear D gene. CDR3 length equals 13 residues. The CDR3 DNA follows: TGTGTCAGCAGGACGGATAACACCGGGGAGCTGTTTTTT. It yields the protein CVSRTDNTGELFF.

Comments on this clonotype: Given the absence of the conserved phenylalanine or tryptophan at the CDR3 end, a read error is likely. The limits of the CDR3 on the DNA are not certain, so only TCRdb's listed CDR3 is given. The chain uses TRBV11-3 and TRBJ2-1; the table's D gene call, TRBD2, was not cross checked with the DNA. The CDR3 has 17 residues if both end residues are counted. Germline V lookup: CDR1 SGHNT, CDR2 YENEEA. CDR3: CTSSLDRLAGVGNEQFV.

In its sample, this clonotype was seen once. A read error is possible here, since a much larger clone lies one base away. The chain carries TRBV13 and TRBJ1-2; TRBD1 matches at 10 bases. Germline V gives CDR1 PRHDT, CDR2 FYEKMQ (reference sequence). The CDR3 has 16 amino acids. V was clipped by 5 bases and J by 3 bases; unmatched bases: 9. In DNA, the CDR3 is TGTGCCAGCAGCCGGGACAGGGGCCGATCCGACTATGGCTACACCTTC. Protein product: CASSRDRGRSDYGYTF.

This clonotype is deemed medium-sized. The V and J genes are TRBV11-1 and TRBJ2-5, with 9 bases that match TRBD1. CDR3 length equals 15 residues. With V trimmed by 5 bases and J by 3 bases, 7 bases remained unmatched. Germline CDR1 SGHAT, CDR2 FQDESV (reference sequence). CDR3 sequence reads: CASSPFDRGKETQYF. The CDR3 bases are TGTGCCAGCAGCCCCTTCGACAGGGGGAAAGAGACCCAGTACTTC.

Regarding this clonotype: A junction boundary mismatches the germline segment, possibly from a read error. The chain combines TRBV6-1 with TRBJ1-5; D not resolved. The CDR3 runs to 14 residues. Germline CDR1 MNHNS, CDR2 SASEGT. CDR3 coding DNA: TGTGCCAGCAGTGGTCACAATAGCAATCATCCCCAGCATTTT. Translated: CASSGHNSNHPQHF.